The sequence of this T cell receptor (beta chain) was determined in a study of cytomegalovirus exposure and HLA in healthy donors. Study information: Earlier work reported about 110 million unique TCR beta sequences from 170 million or so T cells. Study outcomes and limitations: Published work reported that the classifier diagnosed cytomegalovirus status with high specificity and sensitivity.

A multiplex PCR was run with 60 Vbeta primers and 13 Jbeta primers. Some clones are missing from TCRdb's copy, which holds only in-frame ones; the method was immunoSEQ multiplex PCR. The sample has 100,000 to 120,000 clones, around 68% seen once. This CDR3 is 14 amino acids long. Trimming took off 3 bases at V and 2 bases at J, with 11 bases between the two ends. Germline CDR1 and CDR2: SGHTA and FQGNSA. About this clone itself: Its target is not known.

The chain has TRBV7-2 and TRBJ2-7; weak D call: TRBD2 (5 bases). The TCR originated in a woman between 35 and 50 years old in good health and CMV-seropositive. The sequenced sample consisted of PBMCs. The CDR3 here is CASSFTRDAYEQYF. The CDR3 DNA follows: TGTGCCAGCAGCTTTACCCGGGATGCCTACGAGCAGTACTTC.